The TCR beta chain under discussion was sequenced for a study of T cell repertoires in cytomegalovirus infection. Study-level results: Individuals carrying CMV plus the relevant HLA were identified by cumulative frequency of public TCR beta families. What dominated the ex vivo response were HLA-C-restricted CMV-specific TCR beta clonotypes.

Each CDR3 protein gets one entry after TCRdb re-called the reads with MiXCR. This table has 510,000 or so distinct CDR3 sequences, 26% appearing once. For this clonotype: No antigen is known for it.

The CDR3 runs 16 residues. CDR1 and CDR2 (germline): SGHKS, YYEKEE (reference sequence). Trimming pared 4 bases from V and 0 bases from J, leaving 14 bases between. Sequencing used PBMCs. This sequence originates from a human donor in good health (CMV status not recorded). Some clones in this sample may be carry-over from other donors' samples. J is TRBJ1-5 and V is TRBV5-5; D is possibly TRBD1 (5 bases). This CDR3 is CASSPLGGNSNQPQHF. The CDR3 DNA follows: TGTGCCAGCAGCCCATTGGGGGGAAATAGCAATCAGCCCCAGCATTTT.